The 25 T cell receptor beta chains below come from one sample, sequenced in a study of T cells in Graves' hyperthyroidism and ophthalmopathy. Researchers amplified the TCR beta CDR3 regions from RNA transcripts. HTBI primers were the set used in a first-round RT-PCR of the TCR CDR3. TCRdb redid the calling of the multiplex PCR reads with MiXCR, one entry per CDR3 protein. This table holds about 260,000 distinct CDR3 sequences, roughly 22% found once. Sample: blood. The receptors derive from a man aged 30-40 years with Graves' ophthalmopathy.

The chain recombines TRBV9 with TRBJ1-1; possibly TRBD1 for D (6 bases). The ends were cut back, 0 bases at V and 4 bases at J, with 13 bases in the middle. The germline V gene has CDR1 SGDLS and CDR2 YYNGEE. The CDR3 loop spans 15 amino acids. Written as DNA, the CDR3 is TGTGCCAGCAGCGTAGAGGAGGGGGACGCCACTGAAGCTTTCTTT. Protein sequence: CASSVEEGDATEAFF.

V and J are TRBV7-8 and TRBJ1-5, with D perhaps TRBD1 (6 bases). The V gene's germline CDR1 is SGHVS and CDR2 FQNEAQ. The length of the CDR3 is 14 residues. V lost 5 bases and J 4 bases, leaving 12 bases between the germline ends. CDR3 amino acids: CASSNRVGNQPQHF. The CDR3 nucleotides are TGTGCCAGCAGCAACAGGGTGGGGAATCAGCCCCAGCATTTT.

This clonotype was counted many times. The chain recombines TRBV28 with TRBJ2-1; 7 nucleotides line up with TRBD2. J was trimmed by 6 bases and V by 2 bases; bases with no gene match: 7. Germline-derived CDR1 and CDR2 are MDHEN and SYDVKM. This CDR3 is 15 amino acids long. For the CDR3, the DNA is TGTGCCAGCAGTTTAGGCGGGAGTGGAGTCAATGAGCAGTTCTTC. Translating it yields CASSLGGSGVNEQFF.

This clonotype was picked up many times. V usage is TRBV24-1 and J usage is TRBJ1-5; D uncertain. This CDR3 comprises 15 residues. Trimming pared 3 bases from V and 0 bases from J, leaving 8 bases between. CDR1 and CDR2 from the germline V gene are KGHDR and SFDVKD. Here the CDR3 reads CATSDKTTSNQPQHF. The CDR3 DNA reads as TGTGCCACCAGTGATAAGACTACTAGCAATCAGCCCCAGCATTTT.

This clonotype has a count of ten or more. The chain carries TRBV20-1 and TRBJ2-4, with 7 bases that match TRBD1. The CDR3 spans 15 residues. The junction had 8 bases not matched to a gene; V was cut back by 6 bases and J by 0 bases. The germline gives CDR1 DFQATT, CDR2 SNEGSKA (reference sequence). The CDR3: CSALDRSVAKNIQYF. The CDR3 bases are TGCAGTGCCTTGGACAGGTCGGTAGCCAAAAACATTCAGTACTTC.

The rearrangement uses TRBV6-9 and TRBJ2-3; D perhaps matches TRBD2 (5 bases). CDR1 and CDR2 (germline): MNHGY, SVAAGI. CDR3 length: 12 amino acids. The V gene lost 8 bases and the J gene lost 3 bases, with 9 bases spanning the gap. The CDR3 protein is CASVGGTDTQYF. CDR3 DNA sequence: TGTGCCAGCGTTGGAGGTACAGATACGCAGTATTTT.

The V gene is TRBV20-1, the J gene TRBJ2-5; D may correspond to TRBD1 or TRBD2 (5 bases each). V lost 0 bases and J 2 bases, leaving 13 bases between the germline ends. This CDR3 is 15 amino acids long. The germline CDR1 and CDR2 sequences are DFQATT and SNEGSKA (reference sequence). The CDR3 coding sequence is TGCAGTGCTAGAGACTCCCGGGACCCTCAAGAGACCCAGTACTTC. It codes for CSARDSRDPQETQYF.

Many counts were recorded for this clonotype. V gene TRBV6-1 combines with J gene TRBJ1-5, with TRBD1 as a possible D gene (5 bases). CDR1 is MNHNS and CDR2 is SASEGT in the germline V gene. This CDR3 is built from 14 residues. V lost 7 bases and J 1 base, leaving 11 bases between the germline ends. The CDR3 loop reads CASIPWGSNQPQHF. The CDR3 coding sequence is TGTGCCAGCATCCCTTGGGGGAGCAATCAGCCCCAGCATTTT.

In its sample, this clonotype was seen many times. The chain combines TRBV3-1 with TRBJ2-1, with D hard to call. Germline V gene data show CDR1 as LGHDT and CDR2 as YNNKEL (reference sequence). This CDR3 region has 13 residues. V was clipped by 3 bases and J by 3 bases, with 6 bases between them. In DNA, the CDR3 is TGTGCCAGCAGCCATGGTAGCTACAATGAGCAGTTCTTC. This sequence encodes CASSHGSYNEQFF.

The table lists this clonotype with many counts. This chain uses TRBV20-1 with TRBJ2-3, with 8 bases matching TRBD2. V lost 1 base, J lost 3 bases, and 9 bases stayed unmatched. There are 16 residues in the CDR3. Germline values: CDR1 DFQATT, CDR2 SNEGSKA (reference sequence). CDR3 bases: TGCAGTGCTAGAGCGGGAGGGCCCGAAGGGACAGATACGCAGTATTTT. Translated, it gives CSARAGGPEGTDTQYF.

This clonotype was counted between two and nine times. The chain has TRBV11-2 and TRBJ2-5, with D possibly being TRBD1 or TRBD2 (8 bases each). Germline V gene lookup returns CDR1 SGHAT and CDR2 FQNNGV. V lost 1 base, J lost 4 bases, and 19 bases lay in between. CDR3 length equals 17 residues. This CDR3 is CASSLGGRTGRGETQYF. CDR3 nucleotide sequence: TGTGCCAGCAGCTTAGGCGGGAGGACAGGGCGTGGAGAGACCCAGTACTTC.

Only a few counts were recorded for this clonotype. V gene TRBV3-1 combines with J gene TRBJ2-1; 10 bases align to TRBD2. CDR3 length: 17 residues. Germline CDR1 LGHDT, CDR2 YNNKEL (reference sequence). With V trimmed by 0 bases and J by 6 bases, 8 bases remained unmatched. The CDR3 protein is CASSQDPRTSGPNEQFF. CDR3 nucleotides: TGTGCCAGCAGCCAAGATCCGCGGACTAGCGGCCCCAATGAGCAGTTCTTC.

This clonotype was recorded a few times. The genes are TRBV12-3 or TRBV12-4 and TRBJ2-5; 11 nucleotides match TRBD1. The V gene end was trimmed by 7 bases and the J gene end by 4 bases; junction bases not matched to a gene: 8. This CDR3 region has 15 residues. DNA of the CDR3: TGTGCCAGCATCCAAGGGACAGGGGGGCGAGAGACCCAGTACTTC. It translates to CASIQGTGGRETQYF.

In DNA form, the CDR3 reads TGTGCCAGCCGTTCGCGGGAGGGGGCCAATGACATTCAGTACTTC. Its protein is CASRSREGANDIQYF. The chain carries TRBV7-9 and TRBJ2-4, with 9 bases matching TRBD2. Unmatched junction bases numbered 13, after V lost 8 bases and J lost 8 bases. Germline CDR1 reads SEHNR; CDR2 reads FQNEAQ (reference sequence). The CDR3 spans 15 residues.

With respect to this clonotype: At one end, the junction sequence differs from germline, possibly due to a read error. The chain carries TRBV20-1 and TRBJ1-3, with D possibly TRBD1 on 5 matching bases. CDR1 and CDR2 (germline): DFQATT, SNEGSKA (reference sequence). The CDR3 is 12 residues long. In DNA form, the CDR3 reads TGCAGTGCTAGTGGGGGGGGTTTGGGGGAACATTTT. It translates to CSASGGGLGEHF.

This clonotype was counted ten times or more. The chain is built from TRBV6-6 and TRBJ1-5; TRBD1 might be the D (6 bases). Per the germline V gene, CDR1 is MNHNY and CDR2 is SVGAGI (reference sequence). This CDR3 is built from 15 residues. With 2 bases removed from V and 3 bases from J, the gap between germline ends came to 11 bases. This CDR3 is CASSYGGQDNQPQHF. DNA of the CDR3: TGTGCCAGCAGTTACGGGGGACAAGACAATCAGCCCCAGCATTTT.

This clonotype was detected many times. The chain is built from TRBV12-3 or TRBV12-4 and TRBJ2-1, with 15 bases aligning to TRBD2. The CDR3 is made up of 17 amino acids. V lost 5 bases and J lost 6; bases outside the gene matches: 8. Written as DNA, the CDR3 is TGTGCCAGCAGTCACGGACTAGCGGGAGGGAACGGCAATGAGCAGTTCTTC. Translating it yields CASSHGLAGGNGNEQFF.

The chain uses TRBV9 and TRBJ2-1, with 8 bases lining up with TRBD2. Germline V CDR1 and CDR2: SGDLS, YYNGEE. V was clipped by 3 bases and J by 6 bases; unmatched bases: 11. CDR3 length: 16 amino acids. CDR3 nucleotide sequence: TGTGCCAGCAGCGCCTCCCCCGGGGGGGTCGGCAATGAGCAGTTCTTC. This gives the protein CASSASPGGVGNEQFF.

A few counts support this clonotype. V and J are TRBV6-2 or TRBV6-3 and TRBJ2-7; D gene uncertain. Germline values: CDR1 MNHEY, CDR2 SVGEGT. The CDR3 totals 12 residues. V lost 8 bases and J lost 7, with 15 bases in between. The CDR3 spells CASGRPWGEQYF. For the CDR3, the DNA is TGTGCCAGCGGACGGCCGTGGGGAGAGCAGTACTTC.

This chain connects TRBV15 to TRBJ2-2, with D uncertain. V shed 4 bases and J shed 6 bases, with 15 bases lying between them. Germline V CDR1 and CDR2: LNHNV, YYDKDF (reference sequence). This CDR3 spans 15 amino acids. CDR3 in amino acids: CATSTDVGKSGELFF. CDR3 in DNA: TGTGCCACCAGCACAGATGTGGGAAAGTCCGGGGAGCTGTTTTTT. Supplemented by reference TRBV15 and TRBJ2-2, the full variable domain reads DAMVIQNPRYQVTQFGKPVTLSCSQTLNHNVMYWYQQKSSQAPKLLFHYYDKDFNNEADTPDNFQSRRPNTSFCFLDIRSPGLGDTAMYLCATSTDVGKSGELFFGEGSRLTVL.

In this sample, this clonotype turned up many times. The chain links TRBV11-3 to TRBJ2-5, with D possibly called TRBD1 or TRBD2 (5 bases each). This CDR3 region has 12 residues. Germline V lookup: CDR1 SGHNT, CDR2 YENEEA. With 5 bases removed from V and 3 bases from J, the gap between germline ends came to 7 bases. CDR3 in amino acids: CASSRGEETQYF. The CDR3 bases are TGTGCCAGCAGCCGAGGGGAAGAGACCCAGTACTTC.

This clonotype showed up just a few times. The chain recombines TRBV10-1 with TRBJ1-1; D unresolved. In germline, CDR1 is WNHNN, CDR2 SYGVQD (reference sequence). CDR3 length: 14 amino acids. Trimming cost V 3 bases and J 0 bases, with 8 bases left between them. CDR3 nucleotides: TGCGCCAGCAGTGACAGTGGACTGAACACTGAAGCTTTCTTT. Its protein is CASSDSGLNTEAFF.

This clonotype was counted at least ten times. V usage is TRBV5-1 and J usage is TRBJ1-2, with TRBD1 identical over 7 bases. Germline loops: CDR1 SGHRS, CDR2 YFSETQ. This CDR3 has 15 amino acids. J was trimmed by 4 bases and V by 3 bases; bases with no gene match: 9. CDR3 sequence reads: CASSWAGTDFYGYTF. CDR3 in DNA: TGCGCCAGCAGCTGGGCCGGGACAGACTTCTATGGCTACACCTTC.

This chain links TRBV10-3 with TRBJ2-1, with 7 bases aligning to TRBD2. Per the germline V gene, CDR1 is ENHRY and CDR2 is SYGVKD. CDR3 size: 15 residues. J gave up 5 bases and V 4 bases, and 8 bases lay outside the gene matches. In DNA, the CDR3 is TGTGCCATCAGTGTTGGCGGGAGTTCCGACAATGAGCAGTTCTTC. Its translation: CAISVGGSSDNEQFF.

The chain is built from TRBV11-3 and TRBJ2-3; D perhaps matches TRBD1 (5 bases). The CDR3 has 16 residues. The germline gives CDR1 SGHNT, CDR2 YENEEA. V was pared by 5 bases and J by 3 bases, with 18 bases between. CDR3 protein: CASSTINRGRTDTQYF. Written as DNA, the CDR3 is TGTGCCAGCAGCACAATAAATAGGGGTCGTACAGATACGCAGTATTTT.